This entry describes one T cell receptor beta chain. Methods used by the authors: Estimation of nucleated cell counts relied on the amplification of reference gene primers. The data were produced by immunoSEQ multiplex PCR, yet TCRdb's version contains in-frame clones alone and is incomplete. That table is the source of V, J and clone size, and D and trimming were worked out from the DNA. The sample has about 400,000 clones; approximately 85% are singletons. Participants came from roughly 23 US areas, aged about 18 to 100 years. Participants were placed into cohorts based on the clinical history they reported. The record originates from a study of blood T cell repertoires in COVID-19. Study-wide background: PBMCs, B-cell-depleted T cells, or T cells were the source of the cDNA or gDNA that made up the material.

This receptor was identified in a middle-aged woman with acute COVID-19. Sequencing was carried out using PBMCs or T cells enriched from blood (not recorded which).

This CDR3 is CASSQGGFNYGYTF. CDR3 coding DNA: TGTGCCAGCAGCCAAGGCGGGTTTAACTATGGCTACACCTTC. The chain carries TRBV7-8 and TRBJ1-2; D is uncertain. V gave up 5 bases and J gave up 1 base, with 11 bases separating them. The CDR3 runs 14 residues. Germline values: CDR1 SGHVS, CDR2 FQNEAQ.